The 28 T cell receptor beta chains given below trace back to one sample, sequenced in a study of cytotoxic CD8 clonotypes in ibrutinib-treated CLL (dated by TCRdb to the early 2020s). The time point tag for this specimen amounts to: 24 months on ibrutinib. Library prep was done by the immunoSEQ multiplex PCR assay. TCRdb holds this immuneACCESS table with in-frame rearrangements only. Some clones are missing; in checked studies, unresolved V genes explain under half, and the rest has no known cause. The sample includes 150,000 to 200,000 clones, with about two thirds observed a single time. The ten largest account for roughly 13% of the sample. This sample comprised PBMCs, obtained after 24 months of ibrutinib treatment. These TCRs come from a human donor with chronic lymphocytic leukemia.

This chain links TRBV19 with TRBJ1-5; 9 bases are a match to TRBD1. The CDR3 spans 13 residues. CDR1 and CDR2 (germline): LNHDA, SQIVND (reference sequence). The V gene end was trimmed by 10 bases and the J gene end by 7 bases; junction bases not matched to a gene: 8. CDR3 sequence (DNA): TGTGCCACAGAGGACAGGGGATGGCAGCCCCAGCATTTT. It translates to CATEDRGWQPQHF.

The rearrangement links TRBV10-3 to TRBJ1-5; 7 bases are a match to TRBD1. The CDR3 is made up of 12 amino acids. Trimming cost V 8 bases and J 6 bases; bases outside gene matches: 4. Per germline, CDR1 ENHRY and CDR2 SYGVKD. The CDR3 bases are TGTGCCATCGGACAGGCAGGTCAGCCCCAGCATTTT. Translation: CAIGQAGQPQHF.

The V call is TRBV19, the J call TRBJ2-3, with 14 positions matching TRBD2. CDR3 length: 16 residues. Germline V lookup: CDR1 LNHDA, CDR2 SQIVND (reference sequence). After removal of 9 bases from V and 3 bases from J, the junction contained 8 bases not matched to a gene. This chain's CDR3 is CASRGLAGAATDTQYF. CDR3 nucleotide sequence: TGTGCCAGCCGGGGACTAGCGGGAGCAGCAACAGATACGCAGTATTTT.

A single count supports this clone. The CDR3 coding sequence is TGTGCCAGCAGCTTCCGGGCCTATCCCTACGAGCAGTACTTC. Residues: CASSFRAYPYEQYF. The V gene is TRBV5-4, the J gene TRBJ2-7; D gene unclear. Germline values: CDR1 SGHNT, CDR2 YYREEE (reference sequence). Trimming took 2 bases from V and 2 from J, leaving 11 bases between them. This CDR3 has 14 residues. The entire variable domain, with the rest obtained from reference TRBV5-4 and TRBJ2-7, is as follows: ETGVTQSPTHLIKTRGQQVTLRCSSQSGHNTVSWYQQALGQGPQFIFQYYREEENGRGNFPPRFSGLQFPNYSSELNVNALELDDSALYLCASSFRAYPYEQYFGPGTRLTVT.

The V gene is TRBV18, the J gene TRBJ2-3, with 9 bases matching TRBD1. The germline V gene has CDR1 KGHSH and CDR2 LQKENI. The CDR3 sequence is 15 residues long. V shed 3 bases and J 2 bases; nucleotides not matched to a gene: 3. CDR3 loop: CASSPRDRATDTQYF. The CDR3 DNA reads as TGTGCCAGCTCACCTCGGGACAGGGCCACAGATACGCAGTATTTT.

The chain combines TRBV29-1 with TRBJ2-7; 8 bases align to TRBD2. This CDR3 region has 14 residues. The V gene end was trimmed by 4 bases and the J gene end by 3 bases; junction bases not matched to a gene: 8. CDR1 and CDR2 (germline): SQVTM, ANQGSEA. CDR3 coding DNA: TGCAGCGTTGGGATAGCGGGGAGGGTCTACGAGCAGTACTTC. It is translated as CSVGIAGRVYEQYF.

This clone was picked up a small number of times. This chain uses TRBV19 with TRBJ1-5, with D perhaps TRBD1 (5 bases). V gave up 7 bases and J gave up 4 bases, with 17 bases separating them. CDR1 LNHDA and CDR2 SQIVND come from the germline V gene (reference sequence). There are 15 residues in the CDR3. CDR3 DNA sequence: TGTGCCAGTACCACCACTGGGCAGGGAAATCAGCCCCAGCATTTT. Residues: CASTTTGQGNQPQHF. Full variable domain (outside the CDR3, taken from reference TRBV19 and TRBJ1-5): DGGITQSPKYLFRKEGQNVTLSCEQNLNHDAMYWYRQDPGQGLRLIYYSQIVNDFQKGDIAEGYSVSREKKESFPLTVTSAQKNPTAFYLCASTTTGQGNQPQHFGDGTRLSIL.

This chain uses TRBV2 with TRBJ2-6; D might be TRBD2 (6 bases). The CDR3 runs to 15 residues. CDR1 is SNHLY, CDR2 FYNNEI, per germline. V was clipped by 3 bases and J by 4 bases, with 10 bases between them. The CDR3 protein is CASSEGGPGANVLTF. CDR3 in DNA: TGTGCCAGCAGTGAGGGGGGACCCGGGGCCAACGTCCTGACTTTC.

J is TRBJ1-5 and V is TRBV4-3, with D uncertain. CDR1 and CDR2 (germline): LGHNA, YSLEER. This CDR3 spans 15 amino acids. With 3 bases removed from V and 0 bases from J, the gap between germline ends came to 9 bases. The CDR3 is CASSQDQNSNQPQHF. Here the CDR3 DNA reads TGCGCCAGCAGCCAGGACCAGAATAGCAATCAGCCCCAGCATTTT.

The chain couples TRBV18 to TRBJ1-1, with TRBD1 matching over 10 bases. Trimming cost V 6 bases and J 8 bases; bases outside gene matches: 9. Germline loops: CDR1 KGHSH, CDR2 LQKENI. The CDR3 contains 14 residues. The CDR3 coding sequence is TGTGCCAGCTCGGGACAGGGGCGGGTAACCGAAGCTTTCTTT. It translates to CASSGQGRVTEAFF.

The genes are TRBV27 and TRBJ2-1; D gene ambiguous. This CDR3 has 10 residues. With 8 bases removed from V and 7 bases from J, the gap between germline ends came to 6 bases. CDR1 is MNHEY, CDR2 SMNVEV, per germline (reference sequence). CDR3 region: CASGVNEQFF. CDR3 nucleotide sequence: TGTGCCAGCGGAGTAAATGAGCAGTTCTTC.

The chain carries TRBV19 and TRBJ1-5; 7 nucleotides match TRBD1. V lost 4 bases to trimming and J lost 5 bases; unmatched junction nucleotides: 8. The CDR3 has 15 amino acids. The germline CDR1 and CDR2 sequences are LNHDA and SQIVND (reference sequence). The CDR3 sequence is CASSSKTGDDQPQHF. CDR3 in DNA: TGTGCCAGTAGTAGTAAAACAGGGGATGATCAGCCCCAGCATTTT.

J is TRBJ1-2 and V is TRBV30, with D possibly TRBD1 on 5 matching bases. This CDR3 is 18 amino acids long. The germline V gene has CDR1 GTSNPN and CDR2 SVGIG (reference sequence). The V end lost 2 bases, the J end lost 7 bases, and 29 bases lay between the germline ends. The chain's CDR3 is CAWSKVLNMGVALGGYTF. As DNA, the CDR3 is TGTGCCTGGAGTAAAGTCTTGAACATGGGGGTGGCTTTGGGTGGCTACACCTTC.

The CDR3 region has the DNA TGCGCCAGCAGCCAATGGCGGAAAGAGACCCAGTACTTC. Its protein is CASSQWRKETQYF. V gene TRBV4-1 combines with J gene TRBJ2-5; D remains ambiguous. The CDR3 has 13 amino acids. V gave up 2 bases and J gave up 3 bases, with 7 bases separating them. In germline, CDR1 is MGHRA, CDR2 YSYEKL.

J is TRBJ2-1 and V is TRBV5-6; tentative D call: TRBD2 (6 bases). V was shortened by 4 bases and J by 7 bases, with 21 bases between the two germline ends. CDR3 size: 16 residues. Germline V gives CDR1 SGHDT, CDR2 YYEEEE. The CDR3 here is CASSPPPGRSWNEQFF. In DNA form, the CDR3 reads TGTGCCAGCAGCCCGCCCCCCGGGAGATCCTGGAATGAGCAGTTCTTC.

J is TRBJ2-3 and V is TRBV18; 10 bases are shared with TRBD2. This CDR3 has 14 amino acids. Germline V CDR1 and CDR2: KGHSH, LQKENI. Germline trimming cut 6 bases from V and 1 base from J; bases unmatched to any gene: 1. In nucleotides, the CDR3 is TGTGCCAGCTCCCTAGCGGGAGGCACAGATACGCAGTATTTT. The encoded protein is CASSLAGGTDTQYF.

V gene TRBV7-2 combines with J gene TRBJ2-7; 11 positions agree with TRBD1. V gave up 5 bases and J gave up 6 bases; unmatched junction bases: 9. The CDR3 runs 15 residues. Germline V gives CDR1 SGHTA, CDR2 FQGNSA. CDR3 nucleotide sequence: TGTGCCAGCAGCCCCGGGACAGGGGGTCACAGCGAGCAGTACTTC. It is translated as CASSPGTGGHSEQYF.

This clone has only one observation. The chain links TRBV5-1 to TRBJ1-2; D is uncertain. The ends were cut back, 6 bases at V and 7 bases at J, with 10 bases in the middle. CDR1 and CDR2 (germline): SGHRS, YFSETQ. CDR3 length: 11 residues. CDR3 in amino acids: CASTRGFGYTF. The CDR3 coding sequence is TGCGCCAGCACTCGGGGTTTTGGCTACACCTTC.

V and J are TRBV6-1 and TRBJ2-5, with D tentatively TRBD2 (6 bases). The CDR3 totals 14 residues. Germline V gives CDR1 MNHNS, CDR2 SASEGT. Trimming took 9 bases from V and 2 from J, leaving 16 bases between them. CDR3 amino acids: CASKWGEIQETQYF. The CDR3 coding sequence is TGTGCCAGTAAATGGGGGGAGATACAAGAGACCCAGTACTTC.

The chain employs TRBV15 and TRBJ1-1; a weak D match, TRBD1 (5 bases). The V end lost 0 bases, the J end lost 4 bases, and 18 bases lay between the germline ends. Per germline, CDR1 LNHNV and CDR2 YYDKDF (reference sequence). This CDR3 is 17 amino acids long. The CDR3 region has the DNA TGTGCCACCAGCAGAGAGGGGCCGCGGGCACCGGGCACTGAAGCTTTCTTT. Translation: CATSREGPRAPGTEAFF.

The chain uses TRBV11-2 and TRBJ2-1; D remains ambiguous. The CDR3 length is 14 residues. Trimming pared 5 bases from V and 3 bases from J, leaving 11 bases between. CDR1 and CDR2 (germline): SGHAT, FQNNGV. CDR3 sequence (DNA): TGTGCCAGCAGCGCAGCGCCCGACTACAATGAGCAGTTCTTC. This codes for CASSAAPDYNEQFF.

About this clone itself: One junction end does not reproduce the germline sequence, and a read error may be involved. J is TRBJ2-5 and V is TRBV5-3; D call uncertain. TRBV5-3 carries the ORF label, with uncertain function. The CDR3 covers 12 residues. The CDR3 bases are TGTGCCAGCAGCTTGGCTCGGGAGACCCAGTACTTC. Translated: CASSLARETQYF.

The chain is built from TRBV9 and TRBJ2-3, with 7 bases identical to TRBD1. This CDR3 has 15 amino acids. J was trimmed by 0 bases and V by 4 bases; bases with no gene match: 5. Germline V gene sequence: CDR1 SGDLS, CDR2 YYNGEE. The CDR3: CASSSRDRSTDTQYF. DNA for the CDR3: TGTGCCAGCAGCAGCCGGGACAGAAGCACAGATACGCAGTATTTT.

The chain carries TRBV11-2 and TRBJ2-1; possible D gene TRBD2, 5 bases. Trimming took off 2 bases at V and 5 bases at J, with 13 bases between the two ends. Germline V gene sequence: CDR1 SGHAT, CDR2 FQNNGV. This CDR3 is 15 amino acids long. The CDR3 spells CASSLSVGRNNEQFF. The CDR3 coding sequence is TGTGCCAGCAGCTTATCCGTTGGGAGAAACAATGAGCAGTTCTTC.

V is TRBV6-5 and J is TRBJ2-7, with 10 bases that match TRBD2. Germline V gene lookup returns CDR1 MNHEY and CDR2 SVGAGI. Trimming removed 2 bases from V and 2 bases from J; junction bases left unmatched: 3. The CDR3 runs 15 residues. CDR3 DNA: TGTGCCAGCAGTTACCACCTAGCGGGGGCCTACGAGCAGTACTTC. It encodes CASSYHLAGAYEQYF.

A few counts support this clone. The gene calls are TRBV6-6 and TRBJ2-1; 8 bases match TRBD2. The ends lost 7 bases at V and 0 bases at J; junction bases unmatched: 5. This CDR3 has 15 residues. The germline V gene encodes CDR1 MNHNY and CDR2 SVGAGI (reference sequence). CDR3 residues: CASIKSGSSYNEQFF. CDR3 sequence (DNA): TGTGCCAGCATTAAGAGCGGGAGCTCCTACAATGAGCAGTTCTTC.

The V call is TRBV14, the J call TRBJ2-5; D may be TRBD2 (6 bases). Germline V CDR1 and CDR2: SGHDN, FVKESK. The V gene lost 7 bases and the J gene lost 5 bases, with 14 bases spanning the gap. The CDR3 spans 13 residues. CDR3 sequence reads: CASKGGVTETQYF. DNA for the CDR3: TGTGCCAGCAAAGGAGGGGTTACTGAGACCCAGTACTTC. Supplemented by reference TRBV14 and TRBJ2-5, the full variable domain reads EAGVTQFPSHSVIEKGQTVTLRCDPISGHDNLYWYRRVMGKEIKFLLHFVKESKQDESGMPNNRFLAERTGGTYSTLKVQPAELEDSGVYFCASKGGVTETQYFGPGTRLLVL.

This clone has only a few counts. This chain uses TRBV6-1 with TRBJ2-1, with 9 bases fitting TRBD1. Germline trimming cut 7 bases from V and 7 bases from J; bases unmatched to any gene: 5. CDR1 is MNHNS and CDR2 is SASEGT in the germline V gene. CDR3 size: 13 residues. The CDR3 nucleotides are TGTGCCAGCATACAGGACAGGGGAAATGAGCAGTTCTTC. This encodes CASIQDRGNEQFF.